The present entry profiles one T cell receptor (beta chain) with its context. Recruitment covered 20 to 25 US areas and drew participants whose ages spanned about 18 to 89 years. Cohort 3 recovery required two negative PCRs, clearance, or symptom resolution. As handled by the study authors: Reference gene primer amplification yielded estimated nucleated cell counts. Using immunoSEQ multiplex PCR, the repertoire was profiled, and TCRdb retains in-frame clones only, with some absent. V and J calls and clone size are those listed in that table; D and trimming were worked out from the DNA. The sample carries 330,000 or so clones, 75% to 90% recorded once. The record originates from a study of blood T cell repertoires in COVID-19. About the research overall: There were acute and convalescent COVID-19 samples, and they came from the United States, Italy and Spain.

The receptor's source is a man younger than 45 who had recovered from COVID-19. The sample taken for sequencing was PBMCs or T cells enriched from blood (not recorded which).

CDR3 DNA: TGTGCCAGCAGTGAAGGCAGGCGCCTAAATCAGCCCCAGCATTTT. The encoded protein is CASSEGRRLNQPQHF. V gene TRBV2 combines with J gene TRBJ1-5, with D unclear. Germline assignment: CDR1 SNHLY and CDR2 FYNNEI. Trimming stripped 1 base from V and 4 bases from J, with 11 bases between. CDR3 length: 15 amino acids.